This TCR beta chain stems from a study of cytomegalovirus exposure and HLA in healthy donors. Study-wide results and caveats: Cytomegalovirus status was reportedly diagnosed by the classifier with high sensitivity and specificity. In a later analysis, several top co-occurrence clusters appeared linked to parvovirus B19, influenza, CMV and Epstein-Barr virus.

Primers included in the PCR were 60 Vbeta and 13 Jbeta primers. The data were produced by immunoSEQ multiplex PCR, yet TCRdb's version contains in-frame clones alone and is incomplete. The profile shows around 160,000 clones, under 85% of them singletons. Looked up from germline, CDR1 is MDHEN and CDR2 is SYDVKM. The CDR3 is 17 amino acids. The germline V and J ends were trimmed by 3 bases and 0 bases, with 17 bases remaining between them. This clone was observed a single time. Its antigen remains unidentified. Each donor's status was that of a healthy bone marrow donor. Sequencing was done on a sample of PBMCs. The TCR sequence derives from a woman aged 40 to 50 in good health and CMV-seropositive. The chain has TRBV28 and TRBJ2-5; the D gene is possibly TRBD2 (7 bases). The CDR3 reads CASSFRPGGRYQETQYF. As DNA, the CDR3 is TGTGCCAGCAGTTTCCGTCCCGGGGGGCGGTACCAAGAGACCCAGTACTTC.